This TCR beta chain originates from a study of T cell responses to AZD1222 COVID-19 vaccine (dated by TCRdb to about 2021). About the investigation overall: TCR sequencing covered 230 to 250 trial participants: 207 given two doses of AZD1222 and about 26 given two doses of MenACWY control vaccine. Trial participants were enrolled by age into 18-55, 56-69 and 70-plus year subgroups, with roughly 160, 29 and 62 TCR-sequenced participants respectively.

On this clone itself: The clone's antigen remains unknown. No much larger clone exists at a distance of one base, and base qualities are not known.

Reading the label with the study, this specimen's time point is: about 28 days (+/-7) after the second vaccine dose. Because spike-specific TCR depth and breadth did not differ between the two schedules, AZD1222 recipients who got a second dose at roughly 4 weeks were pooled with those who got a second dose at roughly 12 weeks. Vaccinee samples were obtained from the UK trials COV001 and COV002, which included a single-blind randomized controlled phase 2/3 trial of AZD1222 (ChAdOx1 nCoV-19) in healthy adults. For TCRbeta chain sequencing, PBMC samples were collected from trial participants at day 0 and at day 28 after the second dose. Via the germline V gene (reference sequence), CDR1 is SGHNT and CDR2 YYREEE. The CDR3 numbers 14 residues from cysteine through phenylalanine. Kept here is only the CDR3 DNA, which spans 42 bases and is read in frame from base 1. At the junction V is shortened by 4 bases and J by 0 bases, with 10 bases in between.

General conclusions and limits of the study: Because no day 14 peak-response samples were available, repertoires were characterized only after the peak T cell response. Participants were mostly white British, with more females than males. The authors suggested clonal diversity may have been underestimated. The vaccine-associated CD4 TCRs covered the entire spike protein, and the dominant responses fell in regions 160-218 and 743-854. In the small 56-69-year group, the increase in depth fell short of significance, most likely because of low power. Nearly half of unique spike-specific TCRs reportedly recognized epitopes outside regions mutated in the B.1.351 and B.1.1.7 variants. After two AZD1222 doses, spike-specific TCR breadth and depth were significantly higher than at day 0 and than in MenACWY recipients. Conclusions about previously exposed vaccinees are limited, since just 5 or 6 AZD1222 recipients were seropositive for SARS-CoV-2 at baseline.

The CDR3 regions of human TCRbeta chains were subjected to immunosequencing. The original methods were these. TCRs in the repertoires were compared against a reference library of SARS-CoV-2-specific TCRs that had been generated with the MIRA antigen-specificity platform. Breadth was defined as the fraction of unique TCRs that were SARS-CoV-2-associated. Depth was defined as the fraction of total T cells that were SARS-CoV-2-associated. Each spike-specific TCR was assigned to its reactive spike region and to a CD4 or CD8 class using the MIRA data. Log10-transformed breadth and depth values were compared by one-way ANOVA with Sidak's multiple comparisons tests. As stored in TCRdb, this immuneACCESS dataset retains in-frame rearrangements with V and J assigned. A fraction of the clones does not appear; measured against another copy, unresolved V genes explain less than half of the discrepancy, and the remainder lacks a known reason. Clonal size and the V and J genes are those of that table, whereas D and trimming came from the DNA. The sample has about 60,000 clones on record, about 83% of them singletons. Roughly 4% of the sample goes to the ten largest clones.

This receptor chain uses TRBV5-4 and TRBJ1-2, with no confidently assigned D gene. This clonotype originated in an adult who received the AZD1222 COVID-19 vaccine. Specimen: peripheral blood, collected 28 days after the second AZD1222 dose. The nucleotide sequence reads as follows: TGTGCCAGCAGCAGCTGGCTGACTAACTATGGCTACACCTTC. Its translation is CASSSWLTNYGYTF. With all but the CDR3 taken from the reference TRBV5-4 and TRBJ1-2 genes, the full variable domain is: ETGVTQSPTHLIKTRGQQVTLRCSSQSGHNTVSWYQQALGQGPQFIFQYYREEENGRGNFPPRFSGLQFPNYSSELNVNALELDDSALYLCASSSWLTNYGYTFGSGTRLTVV.